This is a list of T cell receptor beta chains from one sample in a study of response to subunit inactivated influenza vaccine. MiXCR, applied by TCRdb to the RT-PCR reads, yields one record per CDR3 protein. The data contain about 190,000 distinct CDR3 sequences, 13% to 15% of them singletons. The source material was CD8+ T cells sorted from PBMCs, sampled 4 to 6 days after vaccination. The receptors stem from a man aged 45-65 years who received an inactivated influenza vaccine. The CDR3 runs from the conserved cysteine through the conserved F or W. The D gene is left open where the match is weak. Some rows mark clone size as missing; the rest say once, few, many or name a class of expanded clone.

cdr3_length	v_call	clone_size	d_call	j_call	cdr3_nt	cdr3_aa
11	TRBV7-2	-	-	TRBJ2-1	TGTGCCAGCGGCCATTACAATGAGCAGTTCTTC	CASGHYNEQFF
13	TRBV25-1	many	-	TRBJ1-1	TGTGCCAGCAATCGAGGGAGGAACACTGAAGCTTTCTTT	CASNRGRNTEAFF
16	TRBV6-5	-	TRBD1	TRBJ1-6	TGTGCCAGCAGTTACTTATCGGACAGGGGAAGAGCGGCCCTCCACTTT	CASSYLSDRGRAALHF
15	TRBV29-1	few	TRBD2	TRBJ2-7	TGCAGCGTTGAAGATATCAGCGGGACCTCCTACGAGCAGTACTTC	CSVEDISGTSYEQYF
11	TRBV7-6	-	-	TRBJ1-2	TGTGCCAGCAGCTTCCCAGATGGCTACACCTTC	CASSFPDGYTF
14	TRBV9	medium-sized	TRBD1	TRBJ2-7	TGTGCCAGCAGCCCCCGGGACAGGCCCTACGAGCAGTACTTC	CASSPRDRPYEQYF
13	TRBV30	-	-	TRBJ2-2	TGTGCCTGGAGTACACTCCTGAGCGGGGAGCTGTTTTTT	CAWSTLLSGELFF
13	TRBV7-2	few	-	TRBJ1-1	TGTGCCAGCAGCCTCCCGGTAGGGACTGAAGCTTTCTTT	CASSLPVGTEAFF
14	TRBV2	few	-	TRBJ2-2	TGTGCCAGCAGAGCTGAGGACGGCACCGGGGAGCTGTTTTTT	CASRAEDGTGELFF
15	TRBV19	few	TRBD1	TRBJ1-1	TGTGCCAGTAGCGTCGGACAGGGGGCGAGGACTGAAGCTTTCTTT	CASSVGQGARTEAFF
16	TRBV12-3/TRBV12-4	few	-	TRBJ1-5	TGTGCCAGCAGTCTAGGGCTTATGGGGTTTGACCAGCCCCAGCATTTT	CASSLGLMGFDQPQHF
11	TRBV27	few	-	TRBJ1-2	TGTGCCATCCGTAGTGACTATGGCTACACCTTC	CAIRSDYGYTF
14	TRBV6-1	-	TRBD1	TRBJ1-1	TGTGCCAGCAGTGAAGACGGACAGGGCGTTGAAGCTTTCTTT	CASSEDGQGVEAFF
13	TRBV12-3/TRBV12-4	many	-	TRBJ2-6	TGTGCCAGCACCCCCGGGGGGGCCAACGTCCTGACTTTC	CASTPGGANVLTF
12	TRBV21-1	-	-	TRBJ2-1	TGTGCCAGCAGCAAAAAGATAGCAGAGCAGTTCTTC	CASSKKIAEQFF
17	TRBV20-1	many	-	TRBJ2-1	TGCAGTGCTAGAGACCGGGACGGGACAAGATCCTACAATGAGCAGTTCTTC	CSARDRDGTRSYNEQFF
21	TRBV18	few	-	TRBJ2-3	TGTGCCAGCTCACCACAGGGCTCAGGGTTCGGCCCGGAATCTAGCACAGATACGCAGTATTTT	CASSPQGSGFGPESSTDTQYF
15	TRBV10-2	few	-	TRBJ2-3	TGCGCCAGCAGTGAGATTGGGGTAGGGGCAGATACGCAGTATTTT	CASSEIGVGADTQYF
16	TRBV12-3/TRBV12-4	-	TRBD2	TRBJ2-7	TGTGCCAGCAGTACGGGACTAGCGGGAGGGCCGGGCGAGCAGTACTTC	CASSTGLAGGPGEQYF
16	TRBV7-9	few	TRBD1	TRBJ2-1	TGTGCCAGCAGCCCTCCTTCGGGGGACAGGGTGAATGAGCAGTTCTTC	CASSPPSGDRVNEQFF
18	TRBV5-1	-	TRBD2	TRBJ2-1	TGCGCCAGCAGCCAGGGACTAGCGGGAGACCTCCCCTACAATGAGCAGTTCTTC	CASSQGLAGDLPYNEQFF
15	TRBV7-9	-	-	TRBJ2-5	TGTGCCAGCACCCTAGGGCGGGGAACGAGAGAGACCCAGTACTTC	CASTLGRGTRETQYF
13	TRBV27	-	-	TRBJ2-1	TGTGCCAGCACTGAAAAGGGCTGGCTAAAGCAGTTCTTC	CASTEKGWLKQFF
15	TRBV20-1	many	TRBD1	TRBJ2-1	TGCAGTGCTCCCCCCTCACAGGGGGTAGCTTGGGAGCAGTTCTTC	CSAPPSQGVAWEQFF
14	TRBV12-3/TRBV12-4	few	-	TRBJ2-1	TGTGCCAGCAGTTTAGCGGCCCTTTACAATGAGCAGTTCTTC	CASSLAALYNEQFF
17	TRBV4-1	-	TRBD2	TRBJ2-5	TGCGCCAGCAGCCCCCGGACTAGCGGGGGGCCCGAGGAGACCCAGTACTTC	CASSPRTSGGPEETQYF
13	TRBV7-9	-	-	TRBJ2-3	TGTGCCAGCAGCTGGGACAACACAGATACGCAGTATTTT	CASSWDNTDTQYF
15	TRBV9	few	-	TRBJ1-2	TGTGCCAGCAGCGCGTCCAGGGCCGGTAACTATGGCTACACCTTC	CASSASRAGNYGYTF
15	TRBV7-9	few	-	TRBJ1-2	TGTGCCAGCAGCGACCCCTGGGGCTCAAACTATGGCTACACCTTC	CASSDPWGSNYGYTF
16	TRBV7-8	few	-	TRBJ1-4	TGTGCCAGCAGCTTAGTAGCGACGGGGCCTGGGGAAAAACTGTTTTTT	CASSLVATGPGEKLFF
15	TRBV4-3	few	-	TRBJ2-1	TGCGCCAGCAGCCAAGAGCGGACAGTATACAATGAGCAGTTCTTC	CASSQERTVYNEQFF
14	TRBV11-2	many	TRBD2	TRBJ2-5	TGTGCCAGCAGCTTACCTAGCGGGAGGGAAACCCAGTACTTC	CASSLPSGRETQYF
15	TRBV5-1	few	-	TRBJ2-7	TGCGCCAGCAGCTTGGGATGGGGTACTCGATACGAGCAGTACTTC	CASSLGWGTRYEQYF
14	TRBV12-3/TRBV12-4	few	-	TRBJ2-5	TGTGCCAGCAGATTCGGGGCGTACCAAGAGACCCAGTACTTC	CASRFGAYQETQYF
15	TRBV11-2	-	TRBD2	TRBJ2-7	TGTGCCAGCAGCTTAGCTAGCGGGGGCCTCTACGAGCAGTACTTC	CASSLASGGLYEQYF
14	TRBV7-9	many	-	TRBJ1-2	TGTGCCAGCAGCTTGGGCATGAACTCGTATGGCTACACCTTC	CASSLGMNSYGYTF
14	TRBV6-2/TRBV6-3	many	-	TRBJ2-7	TGTGCCAGCAGTTATAGACAGGATTACTACGAGCAGTACTTC	CASSYRQDYYEQYF
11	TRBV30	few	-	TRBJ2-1	TGTGCCTGGAGTGTAACGTATGAGCAGTTCTTC	CAWSVTYEQFF
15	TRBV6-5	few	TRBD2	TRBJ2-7	TGTGCCAGCAGTTACTCCACTAGCGGCCTTTACGAGCAGTACTTC	CASSYSTSGLYEQYF
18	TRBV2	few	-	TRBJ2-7	TGTGCCAGCAGTGAACTGAAAGAAATAAGGGTCTTTTCCTACGAGCAGTACTTC	CASSELKEIRVFSYEQYF
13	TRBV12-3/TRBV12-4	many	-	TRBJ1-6	TGTGCCAGCACGGACACGTATAATTCACCCCTCCACTTT	CASTDTYNSPLHF
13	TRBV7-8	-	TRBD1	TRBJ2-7	TGTGCCGTAACAGGGGGCCTTTTCTACGAGCAGTACTTC	CAVTGGLFYEQYF
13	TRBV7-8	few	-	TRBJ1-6	TGTGCCAGCAGCTCGAGGGGGAATTCACCCCTCCACTTT	CASSSRGNSPLHF
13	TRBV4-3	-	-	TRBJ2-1	TGCGCCAGCAGCCAAGATCTTGGGTATGAGCAGTTCTTC	CASSQDLGYEQFF
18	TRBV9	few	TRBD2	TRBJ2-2	TGTGCCAGCAGCGAGGGACTAGCGGGAGATGTTTTCCGCGGGGAGCTGTTTTTT	CASSEGLAGDVFRGELFF
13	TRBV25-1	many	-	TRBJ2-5	TGTGCCAGCAGTGAAGGCAGCCAAGAGACCCAGTACTTC	CASSEGSQETQYF
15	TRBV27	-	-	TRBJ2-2	TGTGCCAGCAGTCAGACTGACTCGAACACCGGGGAGCTGTTTTTT	CASSQTDSNTGELFF
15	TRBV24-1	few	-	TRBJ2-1	TGTGCCACCAGCGATTCCCCAACCCAGGGTGATGAGCAGTTCTTC	CATSDSPTQGDEQFF
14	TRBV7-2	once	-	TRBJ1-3	TGTGCCAGCAGCGTACAGGGACCTGGAAACACCATATATTTT	CASSVQGPGNTIYF
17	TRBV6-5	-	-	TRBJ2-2	TGTGCCAGCAGTTACTGGTACGGACTGGTTAACACCGGGGAGCTGTTTTTT	CASSYWYGLVNTGELFF